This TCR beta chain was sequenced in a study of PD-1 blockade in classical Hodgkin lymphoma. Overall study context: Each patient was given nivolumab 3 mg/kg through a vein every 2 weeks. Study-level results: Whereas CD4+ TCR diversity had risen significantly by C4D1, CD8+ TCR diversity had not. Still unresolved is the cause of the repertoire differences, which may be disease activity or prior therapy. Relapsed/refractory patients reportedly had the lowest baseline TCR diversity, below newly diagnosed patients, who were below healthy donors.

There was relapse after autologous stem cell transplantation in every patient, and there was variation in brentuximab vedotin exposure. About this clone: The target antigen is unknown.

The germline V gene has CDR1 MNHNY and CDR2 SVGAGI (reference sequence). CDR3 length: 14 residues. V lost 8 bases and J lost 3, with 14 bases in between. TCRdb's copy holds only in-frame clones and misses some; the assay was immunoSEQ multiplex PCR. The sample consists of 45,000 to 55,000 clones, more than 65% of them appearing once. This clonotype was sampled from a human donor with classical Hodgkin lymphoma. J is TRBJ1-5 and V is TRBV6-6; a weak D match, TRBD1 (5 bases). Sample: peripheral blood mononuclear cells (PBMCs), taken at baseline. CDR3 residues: CASSPPGNNQPQHF. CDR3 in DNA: TGTGCCAGCTCGCCCCCAGGGAACAATCAGCCCCAGCATTTT.